Sequencing of this T cell receptor (beta chain) was carried out in a study of beta chain features in type 1 diabetes. Germline V gene lookup returns CDR1 SGDLS and CDR2 YYNGEE. The CDR3 loop spans 13 amino acids. V was clipped by 4 bases and J by 3 bases, with 10 bases between them. Each population that was sorted was more than 95% pure. In its sample, this clone was seen a few times. Its specificity is not known. The investigators reverse transcribed all of the isolated RNA, so they sequenced expressed TCRB transcripts. About 3.57 million reads were obtained on average from naive, central memory and regulatory T cell samples. Produced via immunoSEQ multiplex PCR; TCRdb's table is partial and in-frame only. The sample shows approximately 360,000 clones, roughly 12% of them seen only once. General study results and limits: The naive, central memory and Treg TCRB repertoires of patients appeared to be more similar to one another than those of healthy donors. Within each of all four CD4+ subsets, Type 1 diabetes patients had TCRB CDR3s that were moderately but significantly shorter. Sequencing the cDNA could make cells with high TCR expression show up more than they should.

The receptor's source is a young woman with type 1 diabetes. The sample taken for sequencing was naive CD4+ T cells from blood. The chain joins TRBV9 to TRBJ2-5, with a tentative D call TRBD2 (5 bases). The DNA for the CDR3 is TGTGCCAGCAGCCGGAGGTATGAAGAGACCCAGTACTTC. It encodes CASSRRYEETQYF.